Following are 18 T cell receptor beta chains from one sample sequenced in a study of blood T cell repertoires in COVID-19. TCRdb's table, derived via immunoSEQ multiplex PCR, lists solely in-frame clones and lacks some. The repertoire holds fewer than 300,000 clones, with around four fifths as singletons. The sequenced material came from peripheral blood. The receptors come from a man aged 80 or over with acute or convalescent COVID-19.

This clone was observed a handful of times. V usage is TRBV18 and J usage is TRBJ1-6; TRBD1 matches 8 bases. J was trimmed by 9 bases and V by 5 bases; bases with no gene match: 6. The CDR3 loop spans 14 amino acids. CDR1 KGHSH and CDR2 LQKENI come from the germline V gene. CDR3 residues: CASSTTGDSSPLHF. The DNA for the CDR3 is TGTGCCAGCTCAACGACAGGGGATAGTTCACCCCTCCACTTT.

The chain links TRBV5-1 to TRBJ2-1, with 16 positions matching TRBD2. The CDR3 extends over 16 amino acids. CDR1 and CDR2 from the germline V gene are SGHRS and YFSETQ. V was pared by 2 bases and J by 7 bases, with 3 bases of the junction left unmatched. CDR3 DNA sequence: TGCGCCAGCAGCTTTGGGGGACTAGCGGGAGGGAATGAGCAGTTCTTC. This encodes CASSFGGLAGGNEQFF. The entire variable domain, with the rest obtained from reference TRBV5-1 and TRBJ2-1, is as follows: KAGVTQTPRYLIKTRGQQVTLSCSPISGHRSVSWYQQTPGQGLQFLFEYFSETQRNKGNFPGRFSGRQFSNSRSEMNVSTLELGDSALYLCASSFGGLAGGNEQFFGPGTRLTVL.

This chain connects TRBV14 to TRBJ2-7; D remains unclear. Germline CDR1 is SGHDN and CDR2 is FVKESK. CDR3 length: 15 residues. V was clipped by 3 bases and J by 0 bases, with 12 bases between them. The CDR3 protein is CASSQSLGRSYEQYF. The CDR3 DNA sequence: TGTGCCAGCAGCCAGAGTCTTGGGCGCTCCTACGAGCAGTACTTC.

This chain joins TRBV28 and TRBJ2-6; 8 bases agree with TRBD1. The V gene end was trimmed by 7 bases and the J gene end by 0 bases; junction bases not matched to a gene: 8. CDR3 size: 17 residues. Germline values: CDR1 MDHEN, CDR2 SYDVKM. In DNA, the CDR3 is TGTGCCAGCAAACCACAGGGGGAATACTCTGGGGCCAACGTCCTGACTTTC. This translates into CASKPQGEYSGANVLTF.

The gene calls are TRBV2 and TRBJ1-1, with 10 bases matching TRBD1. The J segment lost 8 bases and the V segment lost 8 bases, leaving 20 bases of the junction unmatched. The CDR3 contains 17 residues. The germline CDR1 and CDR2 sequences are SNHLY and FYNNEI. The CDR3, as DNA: TGTGCCAGCTTTCTGCTTGGGACAGGGGAACCCCTCGTGGAAGCTTTCTTT. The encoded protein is CASFLLGTGEPLVEAFF.

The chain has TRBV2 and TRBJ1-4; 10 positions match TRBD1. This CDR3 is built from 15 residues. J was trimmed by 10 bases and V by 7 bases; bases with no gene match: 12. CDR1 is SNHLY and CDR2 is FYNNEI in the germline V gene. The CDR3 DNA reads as TGTGCCAGCACCAAAGACAGGGGGCGAATCGGAAAACTGTTTTTT. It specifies CASTKDRGRIGKLFF. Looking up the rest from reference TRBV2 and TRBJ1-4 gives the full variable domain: EPEVTQTPSHQVTQMGQEVILRCVPISNHLYFYWYRQILGQKVEFLVSFYNNEISEKSEIFDDQFSVERPDGSNFTLKIRSTKLEDSAMYFCASTKDRGRIGKLFFGSGTQLSVL.

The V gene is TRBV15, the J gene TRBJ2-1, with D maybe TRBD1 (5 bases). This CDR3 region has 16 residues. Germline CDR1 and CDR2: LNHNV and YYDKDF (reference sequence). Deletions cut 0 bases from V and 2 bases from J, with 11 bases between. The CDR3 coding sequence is TGTGCCACCAGCAGAGATCTGGGCAGGGCCTACAATGAGCAGTTCTTC. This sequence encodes CATSRDLGRAYNEQFF. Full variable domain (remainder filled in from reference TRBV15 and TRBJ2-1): DAMVIQNPRYQVTQFGKPVTLSCSQTLNHNVMYWYQQKSSQAPKLLFHYYDKDFNNEADTPDNFQSRRPNTSFCFLDIRSPGLGDTAMYLCATSRDLGRAYNEQFFGPGTRLTVL.

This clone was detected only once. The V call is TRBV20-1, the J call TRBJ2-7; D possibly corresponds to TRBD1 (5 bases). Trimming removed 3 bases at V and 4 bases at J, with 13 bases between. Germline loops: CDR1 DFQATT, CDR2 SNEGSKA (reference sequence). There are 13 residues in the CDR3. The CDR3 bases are TGCAGTGCTAGTGACAGTCCCCCTTACGAGCAGTACTTC. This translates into CSASDSPPYEQYF.

The CDR3 loop reads CASSSTGAGEQYF. CDR3 DNA sequence: TGCGCCAGCAGCTCGACAGGGGCAGGCGAGCAGTACTTC. The chain has TRBV5-1 and TRBJ2-7, with TRBD1 identical over 8 bases. The germline gives CDR1 SGHRS, CDR2 YFSETQ. CDR3 size: 13 residues. V was clipped by 3 bases and J by 6 bases; unmatched bases: 5. Full variable domain (outside the CDR3, taken from reference TRBV5-1 and TRBJ2-7): KAGVTQTPRYLIKTRGQQVTLSCSPISGHRSVSWYQQTPGQGLQFLFEYFSETQRNKGNFPGRFSGRQFSNSRSEMNVSTLELGDSALYLCASSSTGAGEQYFGPGTRLTVT.

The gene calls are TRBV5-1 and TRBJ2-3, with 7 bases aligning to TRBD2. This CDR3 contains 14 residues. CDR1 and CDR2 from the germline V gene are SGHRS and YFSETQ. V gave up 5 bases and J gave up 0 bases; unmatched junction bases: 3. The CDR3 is CASRRAGSTDTQYF. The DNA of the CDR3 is TGCGCCAGCAGGAGAGCGGGAAGCACAGATACGCAGTATTTT. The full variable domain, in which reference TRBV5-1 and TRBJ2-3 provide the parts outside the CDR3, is KAGVTQTPRYLIKTRGQQVTLSCSPISGHRSVSWYQQTPGQGLQFLFEYFSETQRNKGNFPGRFSGRQFSNSRSEMNVSTLELGDSALYLCASRRAGSTDTQYFGPGTRLTVL.

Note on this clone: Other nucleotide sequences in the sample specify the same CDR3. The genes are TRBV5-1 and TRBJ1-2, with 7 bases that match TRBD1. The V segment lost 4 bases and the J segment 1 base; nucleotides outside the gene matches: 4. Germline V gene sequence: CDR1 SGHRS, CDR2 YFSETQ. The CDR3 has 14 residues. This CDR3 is CASSLTGDNYGYTF. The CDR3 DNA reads TGCGCCAGCAGCCTTACAGGGGATAACTATGGCTACACCTTC.

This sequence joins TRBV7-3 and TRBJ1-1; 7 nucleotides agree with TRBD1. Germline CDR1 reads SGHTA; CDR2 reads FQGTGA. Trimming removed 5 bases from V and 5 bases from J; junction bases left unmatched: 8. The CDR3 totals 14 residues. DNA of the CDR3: TGTGCCAGCAGCCTGACAGGGTCGATTACTGAAGCTTTCTTT. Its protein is CASSLTGSITEAFF. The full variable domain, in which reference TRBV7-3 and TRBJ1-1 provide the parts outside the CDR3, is GAGVSQTPSNKVTEKGKYVELRCDPISGHTALYWYRQSLGQGPEFLIYFQGTGAADDSGLPNDRFFAVRPEGSVSTLKIQRTERGDSAVYLCASSLTGSITEAFFGQGTRLTVV.

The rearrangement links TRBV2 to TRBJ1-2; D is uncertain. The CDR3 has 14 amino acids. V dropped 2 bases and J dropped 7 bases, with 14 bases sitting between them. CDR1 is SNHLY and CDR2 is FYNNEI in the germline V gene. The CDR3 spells CASSESLAISGYTF. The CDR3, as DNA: TGTGCCAGCAGTGAAAGTTTGGCAATCTCTGGCTACACCTTC.

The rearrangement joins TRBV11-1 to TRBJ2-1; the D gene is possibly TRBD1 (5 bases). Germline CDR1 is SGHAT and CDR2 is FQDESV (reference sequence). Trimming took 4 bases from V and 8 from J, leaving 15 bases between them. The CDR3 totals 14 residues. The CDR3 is CASSSSWGSDEQFF. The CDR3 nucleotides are TGTGCCAGCAGCTCATCTTGGGGCTCCGATGAGCAGTTCTTC.

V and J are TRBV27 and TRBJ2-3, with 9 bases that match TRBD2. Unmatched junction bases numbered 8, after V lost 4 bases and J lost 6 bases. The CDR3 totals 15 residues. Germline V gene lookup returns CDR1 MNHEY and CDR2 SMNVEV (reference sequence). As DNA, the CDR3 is TGTGCCAGCAGTTCGGTCCTAGCGGGAATGGATACGCAGTATTTT. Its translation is CASSSVLAGMDTQYF.

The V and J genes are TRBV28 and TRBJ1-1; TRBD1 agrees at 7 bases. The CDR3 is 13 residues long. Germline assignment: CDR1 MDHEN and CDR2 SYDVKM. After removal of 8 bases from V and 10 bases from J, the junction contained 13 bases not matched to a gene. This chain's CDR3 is CASDLRTGGIAFF. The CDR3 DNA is TGTGCCAGCGACCTTAGGACAGGAGGGATAGCTTTCTTT.

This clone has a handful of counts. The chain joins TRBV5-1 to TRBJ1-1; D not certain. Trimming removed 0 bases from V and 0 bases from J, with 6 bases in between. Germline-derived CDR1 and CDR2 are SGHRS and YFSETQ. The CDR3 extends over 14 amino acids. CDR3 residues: CASSLDNMNTEAFF. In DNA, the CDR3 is TGCGCCAGCAGCTTGGACAACATGAACACTGAAGCTTTCTTT.

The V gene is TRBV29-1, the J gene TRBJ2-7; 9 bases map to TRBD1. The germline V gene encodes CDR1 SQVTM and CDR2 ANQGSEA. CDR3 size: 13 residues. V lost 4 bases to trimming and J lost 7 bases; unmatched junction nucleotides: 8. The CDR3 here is CSVGGGQGWEQYF. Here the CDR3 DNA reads TGCAGCGTTGGGGGGGGACAGGGCTGGGAGCAGTACTTC.